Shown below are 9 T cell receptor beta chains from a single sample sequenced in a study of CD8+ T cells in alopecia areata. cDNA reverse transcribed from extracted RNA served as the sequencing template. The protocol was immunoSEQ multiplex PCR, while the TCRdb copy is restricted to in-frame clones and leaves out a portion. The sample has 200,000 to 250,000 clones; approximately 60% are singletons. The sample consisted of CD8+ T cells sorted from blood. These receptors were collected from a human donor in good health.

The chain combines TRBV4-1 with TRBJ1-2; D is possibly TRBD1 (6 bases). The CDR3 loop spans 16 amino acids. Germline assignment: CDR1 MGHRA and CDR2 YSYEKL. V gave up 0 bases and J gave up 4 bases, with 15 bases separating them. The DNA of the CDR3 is TGCGCCAGCAGCCAAGAACTGGGGGGCGCGAGCTATGGCTACACCTTC. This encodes CASSQELGGASYGYTF.

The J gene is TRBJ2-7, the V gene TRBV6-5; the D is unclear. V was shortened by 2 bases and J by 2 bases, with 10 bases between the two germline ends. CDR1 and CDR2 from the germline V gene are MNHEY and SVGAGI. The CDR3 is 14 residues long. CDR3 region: CASSYSQAAYEQYF. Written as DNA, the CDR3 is TGTGCCAGCAGTTACAGTCAGGCCGCCTACGAGCAGTACTTC.

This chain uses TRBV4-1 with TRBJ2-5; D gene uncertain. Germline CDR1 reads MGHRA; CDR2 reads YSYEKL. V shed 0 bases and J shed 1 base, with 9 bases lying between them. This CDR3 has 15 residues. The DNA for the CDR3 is TGCGCCAGCAGCCAAGAGGTGGCTGGCCAAGAGACCCAGTACTTC. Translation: CASSQEVAGQETQYF.

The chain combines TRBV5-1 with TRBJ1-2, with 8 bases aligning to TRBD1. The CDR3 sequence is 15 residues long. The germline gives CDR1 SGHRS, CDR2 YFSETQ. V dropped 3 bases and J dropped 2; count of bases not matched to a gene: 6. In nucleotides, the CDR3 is TGCGCCAGCAGCTGGGGGAGGACAGGGAACTATGGCTACACCTTC. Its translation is CASSWGRTGNYGYTF.

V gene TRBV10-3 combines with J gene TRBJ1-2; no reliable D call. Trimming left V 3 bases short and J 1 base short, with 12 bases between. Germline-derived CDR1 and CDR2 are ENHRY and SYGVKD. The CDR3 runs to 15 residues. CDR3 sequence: CAISDDAVYNYGYTF. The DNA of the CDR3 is TGTGCCATCAGTGACGACGCAGTCTATAACTATGGCTACACCTTC.

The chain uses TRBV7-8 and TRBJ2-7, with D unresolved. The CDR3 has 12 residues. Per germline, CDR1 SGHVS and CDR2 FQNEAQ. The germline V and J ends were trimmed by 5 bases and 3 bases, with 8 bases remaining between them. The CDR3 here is CASSGINYEQYF. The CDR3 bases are TGTGCCAGCAGCGGCATCAACTACGAGCAGTACTTC.

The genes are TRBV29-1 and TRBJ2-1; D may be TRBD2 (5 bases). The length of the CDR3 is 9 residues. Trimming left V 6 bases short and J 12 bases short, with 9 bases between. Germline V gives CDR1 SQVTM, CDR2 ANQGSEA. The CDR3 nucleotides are TGCAGCGTAGATGAGGGGCAGTTCTTC. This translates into CSVDEGQFF.

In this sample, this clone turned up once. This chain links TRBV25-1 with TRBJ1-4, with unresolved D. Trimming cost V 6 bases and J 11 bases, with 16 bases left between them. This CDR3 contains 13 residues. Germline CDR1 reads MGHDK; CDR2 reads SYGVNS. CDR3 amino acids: CASRVTAFGKLFF. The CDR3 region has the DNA TGTGCCAGCAGGGTGACGGCCTTTGGGAAACTGTTTTTT.

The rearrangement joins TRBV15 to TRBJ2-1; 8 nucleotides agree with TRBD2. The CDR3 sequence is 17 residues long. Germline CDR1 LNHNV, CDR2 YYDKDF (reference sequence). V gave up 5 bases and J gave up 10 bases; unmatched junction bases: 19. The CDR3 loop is CATSASPAGVKGEEQFF. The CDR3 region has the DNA TGTGCCACCAGCGCTAGTCCAGCGGGGGTAAAAGGGGAGGAGCAGTTCTTC.